The 26 T cell receptor beta chains listed next were all sequenced from one sample in a study of blood T cell repertoires in COVID-19. Some clones are missing from TCRdb's copy, which holds only in-frame ones; the method was immunoSEQ multiplex PCR. The data hold some 150,000 clones, with 80% to 90% observed a single time. The sequenced sample consisted of peripheral blood. The receptor source for this set is a man aged 45-65 years who had recovered from COVID-19.

V and J are TRBV5-5 and TRBJ1-1; 8 bases match TRBD1. The germline CDR1 and CDR2 sequences are SGHKS and YYEKEE (reference sequence). CDR3 length equals 11 residues. The junction had 0 bases not matched to a gene; V was cut back by 5 bases and J by 6 bases. CDR3 nucleotides: TGTGCCAGCAGGACAGGGGCTGAAGCTTTCTTT. Translated: CASRTGAEAFF.

This clone came up a few times. The CDR3 loop is CASSQERGQGHGYTF. CDR3 sequence (DNA): TGTGCCAGCAGCCAAGAGAGGGGGCAGGGTCATGGCTACACCTTC. The genes are TRBV4-2 and TRBJ1-2, with TRBD1 identical over 7 bases. The CDR3 length is 15 residues. V was pared by 0 bases and J by 6 bases, with 7 bases of the junction left unmatched. Looked up from germline, CDR1 is LGHNA and CDR2 is YNFKEQ.

The chain links TRBV30 to TRBJ2-1, with 11 bases identical to TRBD2. Germline CDR1 and CDR2: GTSNPN and SVGIG (reference sequence). Trimming at V came to 7 bases and at J to 9 bases, leaving 8 bases not matched to a gene. The CDR3 has 13 amino acids. This chain's CDR3 is CAFTGTSGSEQFF. DNA of the CDR3: TGTGCCTTTACCGGGACTAGCGGTTCTGAGCAGTTCTTC.

This chain links TRBV19 with TRBJ1-4; perhaps TRBD1 as D (5 bases). The V gene lost 5 bases and the J gene lost 8 bases, with 12 bases spanning the gap. CDR1 and CDR2 from the germline V gene are LNHDA and SQIVND (reference sequence). There are 13 residues in the CDR3. CDR3 DNA: TGTGCCAGTAGTGGCAGGGTGGACGAAAAACTGTTTTTT. Its protein is CASSGRVDEKLFF.

The chain's CDR3 is CASSQSFGTEAFF. CDR3 bases: TGCGCCAGCAGCCAAAGCTTTGGCACTGAAGCTTTCTTT. V and J are TRBV4-3 and TRBJ1-1; D uncertain. This CDR3 comprises 13 residues. CDR1 LGHNA and CDR2 YSLEER come from the germline V gene. V lost 2 bases, J lost 4 bases, and 8 bases lay in between.

This chain uses TRBV3-1 (or the pseudogene TRBV3-2) with TRBJ2-1, with no clear D. CDR1 and CDR2 (germline): LGHDT, YNNKEL (reference sequence). There are 14 residues in the CDR3. The V gene lost 3 bases and the J gene lost 5 bases, with 11 bases spanning the gap. The CDR3 DNA is TGTGCCAGCAGCCAGTTCACCGAGAACAATGAGCAGTTCTTC. It is translated as CASSQFTENNEQFF.

V and J are TRBV7-2 and TRBJ1-2; 7 bases fit TRBD1. The length of the CDR3 is 13 residues. CDR1 is SGHTA and CDR2 is FQGNSA in the germline V gene. J was trimmed by 5 bases and V by 4 bases; bases with no gene match: 4. The CDR3 sequence: CASSSPGQYGYTF. The CDR3 DNA reads as TGTGCCAGCAGCTCACCGGGACAGTATGGCTACACCTTC. The full variable domain, its missing parts supplied by reference TRBV7-2 and TRBJ1-2, is GAGVSQSPSNKVTEKGKDVELRCDPISGHTALYWYRQSLGQGLEFLIYFQGNSAPDKSGLPSDRFSAERTGGSVSTLTIQRTQQEDSAVYLCASSSPGQYGYTFGSGTRLTVV.

The V and J genes are TRBV6-2 or TRBV6-3 and TRBJ2-3; TRBD1 might be the D (5 bases). The CDR3 covers 14 residues. The germline CDR1 and CDR2 sequences are MNHEY and SVGEGT. Trimming cost V 4 bases and J 1 base, with 9 bases left between them. The CDR3 nucleotides are TGTGCCAGCAGTTCGATGACAGGCACAGATACGCAGTATTTT. Its protein is CASSSMTGTDTQYF.

This chain links TRBV5-1 with TRBJ1-1, with D possibly TRBD1 on 5 matching bases. V was shortened by 4 bases and J by 6 bases, with 13 bases between the two germline ends. The CDR3 runs 13 residues. CDR1 is SGHRS, CDR2 YFSETQ, per germline. CDR3 in DNA: TGCGCCAGCAGCAAGGGACTTGCGTCTGAAGCTTTCTTT. It yields the protein CASSKGLASEAFF. The entire variable domain, with the rest obtained from reference TRBV5-1 and TRBJ1-1, is as follows: KAGVTQTPRYLIKTRGQQVTLSCSPISGHRSVSWYQQTPGQGLQFLFEYFSETQRNKGNFPGRFSGRQFSNSRSEMNVSTLELGDSALYLCASSKGLASEAFFGQGTRLTVV.

This clone was recorded only once. The chain employs TRBV5-1 and TRBJ2-3, with TRBD1 identical over 9 bases. CDR1 is SGHRS, CDR2 YFSETQ, per germline. This CDR3 has 14 amino acids. Trimming at V came to 4 bases and at J to 5 bases, leaving 5 bases not matched to a gene. The CDR3 region has the DNA TGCGCCAGCAGCCCGGGACAGGGACTAGATACGCAGTATTTT. This translates into CASSPGQGLDTQYF.

V usage is TRBV6-2 or TRBV6-3 and J usage is TRBJ2-3; TRBD2 matches 11 bases. The CDR3 sequence is 17 residues long. V trimming: 6 bases; J trimming: 4 bases; junction bases outside the gene matches: 12. In germline, CDR1 is MNHEY, CDR2 SVGEGT. The CDR3: CASSSLLAGVVPDTQYF. CDR3 nucleotide sequence: TGTGCCAGCAGCTCTCTACTAGCGGGGGTTGTTCCAGATACGCAGTATTTT.

The J gene is TRBJ2-3, the V gene TRBV7-9; 8 nucleotides line up with TRBD1. V lost 5 bases to trimming and J lost 3 bases; unmatched junction nucleotides: 10. This CDR3 region has 16 residues. In germline, CDR1 is SEHNR, CDR2 FQNEAQ (reference sequence). The CDR3 protein is CASSLRTGRGTDTQYF. The DNA of the CDR3 is TGTGCCAGCAGCCTCCGGACAGGGCGAGGGACAGATACGCAGTATTTT.

The chain uses TRBV18 and TRBJ2-2, with a tentative D call TRBD1 (6 bases). Trimming stripped 2 bases from V and 1 base from J, with 11 bases between. In germline, CDR1 is KGHSH, CDR2 LQKENI. CDR3 length: 16 amino acids. The CDR3 bases are TGTGCCAGCTCACCATTGGGGGCAAGGAACACCGGGGAGCTGTTTTTT. This encodes CASSPLGARNTGELFF. Full variable domain (outside the CDR3, taken from reference TRBV18 and TRBJ2-2): NAGVMQNPRHLVRRRGQEARLRCSPMKGHSHVYWYRQLPEEGLKFMVYLQKENIIDESGMPKERFSAEFPKEGPSILRIQQVVRGDSAAYFCASSPLGARNTGELFFGEGSRLTVL.

This chain links TRBV2 with TRBJ2-7, with 7 nucleotides matching TRBD1. Unmatched junction bases numbered 4, after V lost 2 bases and J lost 6 bases. The CDR3 covers 13 residues. Germline V CDR1 and CDR2: SNHLY, FYNNEI. In DNA form, the CDR3 reads TGTGCCAGCAGTGAAAAAGGGACAGCCGAGCAGTACTTC. The encoded protein is CASSEKGTAEQYF.

The rearrangement joins TRBV12-3 or TRBV12-4 to TRBJ1-2; TRBD1 matches at 9 bases. The CDR3 extends over 13 amino acids. Trimming removed 5 bases from V and 8 bases from J; junction bases left unmatched: 6. CDR3: CASSGDRVVGYTF. CDR3 DNA: TGTGCCAGCAGTGGGGACAGGGTGGTCGGCTACACCTTC.

This clone was counted a single time. V gene TRBV6-9 combines with J gene TRBJ2-4; D unclear. Germline lookup yields CDR1 MNHGY and CDR2 SVAAGI. V was cut by 0 bases and J by 7 bases, with 16 bases left in between. This CDR3 has 16 amino acids. The CDR3 DNA follows: TGTGCCAGCAGTTATTCGCCCCTTTTCCCGAGGAACATTCAGTACTTC. It is translated as CASSYSPLFPRNIQYF.

The rearrangement joins TRBV5-1 to TRBJ2-3, with 11 nucleotides matching TRBD2. The germline V gene encodes CDR1 SGHRS and CDR2 YFSETQ. V lost 2 bases, J lost 4 bases, and 6 bases stayed unmatched. This CDR3 has 16 residues. CDR3: CASSFLTSGDADTQYF. CDR3 coding DNA: TGCGCCAGCAGCTTTTTGACTAGCGGGGACGCAGATACGCAGTATTTT.

This clone was detected once. The chain employs TRBV2 and TRBJ2-7; 8 bases are a match to TRBD2. CDR1 is SNHLY and CDR2 is FYNNEI in the germline V gene. CDR3 length equals 12 residues. J gave up 6 bases and V 7 bases, and 5 bases lay outside the gene matches. The CDR3: CASKRGSGEQYF. CDR3 DNA sequence: TGTGCCAGCAAGCGGGGGTCGGGCGAGCAGTACTTC. The full variable domain, with the rest looked up from reference TRBV2 and TRBJ2-7, is EPEVTQTPSHQVTQMGQEVILRCVPISNHLYFYWYRQILGQKVEFLVSFYNNEISEKSEIFDDQFSVERPDGSNFTLKIRSTKLEDSAMYFCASKRGSGEQYFGPGTRLTVT.

The CDR3 nucleotides read TGTGCCAGTAGTATATGGCTGTACACTGAAGCTTTCTTT. Encoded protein: CASSIWLYTEAFF. This rearrangement joins TRBV19 to TRBJ1-1; no clear D gene. The length of the CDR3 is 13 residues. V lost 2 bases to trimming and J lost 3 bases, with 7 bases between them. From germline, CDR1 is LNHDA and CDR2 SQIVND (reference sequence).

The chain combines TRBV25-1 with TRBJ2-7; maybe TRBD2 (5 bases). CDR3 size: 13 residues. Trimming left V 2 bases short and J 2 bases short, with 7 bases between. CDR1 MGHDK and CDR2 SYGVNS come from the germline V gene. CDR3 amino acids: CASSEVGAYEQYF. In nucleotides, the CDR3 is TGTGCCAGCAGTGAAGTGGGAGCCTACGAGCAGTACTTC.

The V call is TRBV9, the J call TRBJ2-7, with a weak D call TRBD2 (6 bases). Germline V lookup: CDR1 SGDLS, CDR2 YYNGEE. Trimming removed 3 bases from V and 2 bases from J, with 15 bases in between. The CDR3 runs to 15 residues. As DNA, the CDR3 is TGTGCCAGCAGCGCCACTGGAGGGGTAACCTACGAGCAGTACTTC. Protein: CASSATGGVTYEQYF. The whole variable domain, remainder taken from reference TRBV9 and TRBJ2-7, is DSGVTQTPKHLITATGQRVTLRCSPRSGDLSVYWYQQSLDQGLQFLIQYYNGEERAKGNILERFSAQQFPDLHSELNLSSLELGDSALYFCASSATGGVTYEQYFGPGTRLTVT.

This clone was found once. The CDR3 bases are TGTGCCAGCAGCCAAGTGTTTGGAGGGGTCAAAGCTAACTATGGCTACACCTTC. Amino acids: CASSQVFGGVKANYGYTF. This chain links TRBV3-1 (or the pseudogene TRBV3-2) with TRBJ1-2; possibly TRBD1 for D (5 bases). Germline V CDR1 and CDR2: LGHDT, YNNKEL (reference sequence). This CDR3 is 18 amino acids long. V dropped 1 base and J dropped 0 bases, with 18 bases sitting between them.

This clone was recorded once. The chain joins TRBV7-9 to TRBJ2-3; 7 bases map to TRBD2. The CDR3 sequence is 15 residues long. V lost 2 bases and J lost 0; bases outside the gene matches: 2. Germline V gene sequence: CDR1 SEHNR, CDR2 FQNEAQ (reference sequence). The CDR3: CASSLSGTSTDTQYF. The CDR3 coding sequence is TGTGCCAGCAGCTTAAGCGGGACTAGCACAGATACGCAGTATTTT. The full variable domain, with the rest looked up from reference TRBV7-9 and TRBJ2-3, is DTGVSQNPRHKITKRGQNVTFRCDPISEHNRLYWYRQTLGQGPEFLTYFQNEAQLEKSRLLSDRFSAERPKGSFSTLEIQRTEQGDSAMYLCASSLSGTSTDTQYFGPGTRLTVL.

The J gene is TRBJ1-1, the V gene TRBV5-1; D gene unclear. There are 13 residues in the CDR3. Trimming took 2 bases from V and 0 from J, leaving 5 bases between them. Germline V lookup: CDR1 SGHRS, CDR2 YFSETQ. CDR3 DNA: TGCGCCAGCAGCTTTCAGGTGAACACTGAAGCTTTCTTT. It yields the protein CASSFQVNTEAFF.

This chain connects TRBV4-1 to TRBJ1-5; D may be TRBD1 (5 bases). CDR1 and CDR2 (germline): MGHRA, YSYEKL. V gave up 5 bases and J gave up 1 base, with 15 bases separating them. This CDR3 has 16 amino acids. CDR3 coding DNA: TGCGCCAGCAGCAGCAGGGTGTCCGGAAGCAATCAGCCCCAGCATTTT. Residues: CASSSRVSGSNQPQHF.

The CDR3 region has the DNA TGTGCCAGCAGCTTAGACAGGGGTCCCGAGACCCAGTACTTC. Amino acids: CASSLDRGPETQYF. The J gene is TRBJ2-5, the V gene TRBV7-2; 7 bases are a match to TRBD1. V was pared by 1 base and J by 5 bases, with 4 bases of the junction left unmatched. The CDR3 extends over 14 amino acids. Germline V CDR1 and CDR2: SGHTA, FQGNSA.